These 6 T cell receptor beta chains were all obtained from the same sample, sequenced in a study of long-term antiretroviral therapy in people with HIV. Version v3.0 of the immunoSEQ assay ran at survey level. The protocol was immunoSEQ multiplex PCR, while the TCRdb copy is restricted to in-frame clones and leaves out a portion. In the table there are around 20,000 clones, around 84% of which are singletons. Sequencing was performed on unsorted PBMCs, taken 0.2 years after starting antiretroviral therapy. These receptors all come from a woman aged 30 to 39 with HIV.

This chain joins TRBV11-2 and TRBJ2-5, with TRBD2 matching 8 bases. The germline V gene has CDR1 SGHAT and CDR2 FQNNGV. V trimming: 1 base; J trimming: 2 bases; junction bases outside the gene matches: 6. This CDR3 comprises 16 residues. CDR3 sequence (DNA): TGTGCCAGCAGCTTAGGTACACCGGGGGGGCAAGAGACCCAGTACTTC. It encodes CASSLGTPGGQETQYF.

The J gene is TRBJ1-2, the V gene TRBV27, with 8 bases aligning to TRBD1. Losses at the gene ends were 4 bases for V and 2 bases for J; bases not matched to a gene: 3. The CDR3 runs 14 residues. Germline CDR1 is MNHEY and CDR2 is SMNVEV (reference sequence). The CDR3 nucleotides are TGTGCCAGCAGTTCCCGGACAGGGAACTATGGCTACACCTTC. Its translation: CASSSRTGNYGYTF.

This chain uses TRBV11-2 with TRBJ2-5; the match to TRBD2 covers 8 bases. With 1 base clipped from V and 4 bases from J, the junction kept 14 bases outside the gene matches. CDR1 and CDR2 (germline): SGHAT, FQNNGV. This CDR3 region has 18 residues. CDR3 in DNA: TGTGCCAGCAGCTTAGGTGTACGAAGCGGGGGAACCCCAGAGACCCAGTACTTC. Translated: CASSLGVRSGGTPETQYF.

The chain joins TRBV27 to TRBJ2-2; 8 bases map to TRBD1. Germline trimming cut 2 bases from V and 5 bases from J; bases unmatched to any gene: 7. The CDR3 totals 16 residues. Germline V CDR1 and CDR2: MNHEY, SMNVEV (reference sequence). The chain's CDR3 is CASSLQGATVTGELFF. In DNA form, the CDR3 reads TGTGCCAGCAGTTTACAGGGGGCAACGGTAACCGGGGAGCTGTTTTTT.

V and J are TRBV11-2 and TRBJ1-1, with D possibly being TRBD1 (6 bases). V gave up 3 bases and J gave up 6 bases, with 17 bases separating them. Germline V CDR1 and CDR2: SGHAT, FQNNGV. The CDR3 consists of 15 residues. CDR3 loop: CASSFPTQGRPEAFF. CDR3 in DNA: TGTGCCAGCAGCTTCCCGACACAGGGCCGCCCTGAAGCTTTCTTT.

The chain has TRBV6-5 and TRBJ2-3; D unclear. The V gene's germline CDR1 is MNHEY and CDR2 SVGAGI. Trimming cost V 8 bases and J 4 bases, with 7 bases left between them. This CDR3 has 11 amino acids. CDR3 coding DNA: TGTGCCAGCCGACGCGCAGATACGCAGTATTTT. Protein product: CASRRADTQYF.